This T cell receptor (beta chain) derives from a study of blood T cell repertoires in COVID-19. Study in general: T cells, B-cell-depleted T cells, or PBMCs provided the cDNA or gDNA that served as material.

V trimming: 5 bases; J trimming: 6 bases; junction bases outside the gene matches: 0. The CDR3 totals 13 residues. CDR1 is SGHDN, CDR2 FVKESK, per germline. The method was immunoSEQ multiplex PCR; TCRdb's version includes in-frame clones alone and lacks a portion of them. The sample lists 75,000 to 95,000 clones; about 85% were seen once. The sequence derives from a man aged 50 or older with acute or convalescent COVID-19. This chain links TRBV14 with TRBJ2-2, with 10 bases lining up with TRBD1. Sequencing used peripheral blood. The CDR3 DNA follows: TGTGCCAGCAGCGGACAGGGGGCCGGGGAGCTGTTTTTT. This sequence encodes CASSGQGAGELFF.